The rows below give T cell receptor beta chains drawn from one sample of a study of T cells in Graves' hyperthyroidism and ophthalmopathy. TCRdb reanalysed the multiplex PCR reads using MiXCR and keeps one entry per CDR3 protein. The sample yields about 720,000 distinct CDR3 sequences, about a sixth seen once. Sequencing was carried out using blood. Every receptor here comes from a man between 18 and 29 years old with Graves' hyperthyroidism. Each CDR3 is given with its conserved first and last residue. D genes are given only for firm matches. Clone size, where shown, is once, few, many, or a class for clones that have expanded.

J gene: TRBJ1-1
clone size: NA
D gene: NA
V gene: TRBV11-2
CDR3 protein: CASSSYRDTEAFF
CDR3 DNA: TGTGCCAGCAGCAGCTACCGAGACACTGAAGCTTTCTTT

J gene: TRBJ2-1
clone size: NA
D gene: NA
V gene: TRBV6-1
CDR3 protein: CASRGPRVGNNEQFF
CDR3 DNA: TGTGCCAGCAGGGGCCCCCGAGTCGGGAACAATGAGCAGTTCTTC

J gene: TRBJ2-7
clone size: many
D gene: TRBD1
V gene: TRBV2
CDR3 protein: CASNLRQGAYEQYF
CDR3 DNA: TGTGCCAGCAACTTAAGACAGGGAGCCTACGAGCAGTACTTC

J gene: TRBJ1-2
clone size: NA
D gene: TRBD1
V gene: TRBV19
CDR3 protein: CASSMGTGPYGYTF
CDR3 DNA: TGTGCCAGTAGTATGGGGACAGGTCCTTATGGCTACACCTTC

J gene: TRBJ2-3
clone size: NA
D gene: TRBD2
V gene: TRBV20-1
CDR3 protein: CSAPPSAGGSDTQYF
CDR3 DNA: TGCAGTGCTCCCCCCTCCGCGGGAGGGTCAGATACGCAGTATTTT

J gene: TRBJ2-7
clone size: NA
D gene: TRBD2
V gene: TRBV7-2
CDR3 protein: CASSLVGTSGGDYEQYF
CDR3 DNA: TGTGCCAGCAGCTTAGTGGGGACTAGCGGGGGAGACTACGAGCAGTACTTC

J gene: TRBJ2-3
clone size: many
D gene: NA
V gene: TRBV19
CDR3 protein: CASGAGLGSGDTQYF
CDR3 DNA: TGTGCCAGTGGTGCAGGTCTGGGGTCAGGGGATACGCAGTATTTT

J gene: TRBJ2-5
clone size: few
D gene: TRBD2
V gene: TRBV3-1
CDR3 protein: CASSQATSGKETQYF
CDR3 DNA: TGTGCCAGCAGCCAAGCTACTAGCGGAAAAGAGACCCAGTACTTC

J gene: TRBJ2-7
clone size: NA
D gene: NA
V gene: TRBV2
CDR3 protein: CASSEGTLGEQYF
CDR3 DNA: TGTGCCAGCAGTGAAGGGACCTTAGGCGAGCAGTACTTC

J gene: TRBJ2-3
clone size: many
D gene: TRBD2
V gene: TRBV18
CDR3 protein: CASSPPGGWRRTDTQYF
CDR3 DNA: TGTGCCAGCTCACCACCGGGGGGGTGGAGGCGCACAGATACGCAGTATTTT

J gene: TRBJ2-3
clone size: NA
D gene: NA
V gene: TRBV11-2
CDR3 protein: CASSPLGGTRDTQYF
CDR3 DNA: TGTGCCAGCAGCCCGTTAGGGGGAACGAGAGATACGCAGTATTTT

J gene: TRBJ2-4
clone size: few
D gene: TRBD1
V gene: TRBV5-6
CDR3 protein: CASSWETGGNIQYF
CDR3 DNA: TGTGCCAGCAGCTGGGAAACAGGGGGAAACATTCAGTACTTC

J gene: TRBJ1-5
clone size: NA
D gene: NA
V gene: TRBV7-9
CDR3 protein: CASSLGGLQPQHF
CDR3 DNA: TGTGCCAGCAGCTTAGGCGGCTTGCAGCCCCAGCATTTT

J gene: TRBJ2-1
clone size: NA
D gene: TRBD2
V gene: TRBV12-3/TRBV12-4
CDR3 protein: CASSPGLAGVTSYNEQFF
CDR3 DNA: TGTGCCAGCAGCCCAGGACTAGCGGGAGTGACCTCCTACAATGAGCAGTTCTTC

J gene: TRBJ2-4
clone size: NA
D gene: NA
V gene: TRBV27
CDR3 protein: CAILLAKNIQYF
CDR3 DNA: TGTGCCATCCTACTAGCCAAAAACATTCAGTACTTC

J gene: TRBJ1-1
clone size: many
D gene: TRBD1
V gene: TRBV11-1
CDR3 protein: CASSPPTGYTEAFF
CDR3 DNA: TGTGCCAGCAGCCCCCCGACAGGGTACACTGAAGCTTTCTTT

J gene: TRBJ1-5
clone size: many
D gene: NA
V gene: TRBV12-3/TRBV12-4
CDR3 protein: CASRRVGEQPQHF
CDR3 DNA: TGTGCCAGCAGGCGGGTGGGGGAGCAGCCCCAGCATTTT

J gene: TRBJ2-5
clone size: NA
D gene: NA
V gene: TRBV11-2
CDR3 protein: CASSPGRVETQYF
CDR3 DNA: TGTGCCAGCAGCCCTGGACGGGTAGAGACCCAGTACTTC

J gene: TRBJ1-1
clone size: many
D gene: TRBD1
V gene: TRBV30
CDR3 protein: CAWTGGAARAEAFF
CDR3 DNA: TGTGCCTGGACAGGGGGCGCAGCGAGGGCTGAAGCTTTCTTT

J gene: TRBJ2-1
clone size: few
D gene: NA
V gene: TRBV12-3/TRBV12-4
CDR3 protein: CASRETGPLRDNEQFF
CDR3 DNA: TGTGCCAGCAGAGAGACGGGACCCCTGAGGGACAATGAGCAGTTCTTC

J gene: TRBJ2-7
clone size: many
D gene: TRBD1
V gene: TRBV6-2/TRBV6-3
CDR3 protein: CASSFRDRVAGEQYF
CDR3 DNA: TGTGCCAGCAGTTTCCGGGACAGGGTGGCAGGCGAGCAGTACTTC

J gene: TRBJ2-7
clone size: few
D gene: NA
V gene: TRBV12-3/TRBV12-4
CDR3 protein: CASSFFQNYNTNEQYF
CDR3 DNA: TGTGCCAGCAGTTTCTTCCAGAACTACAACACTAACGAGCAGTACTTC

J gene: TRBJ2-2
clone size: many
D gene: NA
V gene: TRBV28
CDR3 protein: CASSFGGSGELFF
CDR3 DNA: TGTGCCAGCAGTTTCGGGGGATCCGGGGAGCTGTTTTTT

J gene: TRBJ2-1
clone size: many
D gene: TRBD2
V gene: TRBV13
CDR3 protein: CASSPVREGTYNEQFF
CDR3 DNA: TGTGCCAGCAGCCCCGTTCGGGAGGGCACCTACAATGAGCAGTTCTTC

J gene: TRBJ2-5
clone size: few
D gene: NA
V gene: TRBV5-4
CDR3 protein: CASSFGGEIKETQYF
CDR3 DNA: TGTGCCAGCAGCTTTGGGGGAGAGATAAAAGAGACCCAGTACTTC

J gene: TRBJ1-1
clone size: NA
D gene: NA
V gene: TRBV6-5
CDR3 protein: CASSYLVTGLNTEAFF
CDR3 DNA: TGTGCCAGCAGTTACCTCGTTACGGGTTTGAACACTGAAGCTTTCTTT

J gene: TRBJ2-5
clone size: few
D gene: NA
V gene: TRBV19
CDR3 protein: CASSPYEGEETQYF
CDR3 DNA: TGTGCCAGTAGCCCCTACGAGGGTGAAGAGACCCAGTACTTC

J gene: TRBJ2-1
clone size: many
D gene: TRBD2
V gene: TRBV6-1
CDR3 protein: CASSSYSGSLYNEQFF
CDR3 DNA: TGTGCCAGCAGTTCATATAGCGGGAGTCTGTACAATGAGCAGTTCTTC

J gene: TRBJ2-7
clone size: NA
D gene: TRBD1
V gene: TRBV28
CDR3 protein: CASRAGQGYSYEQYF
CDR3 DNA: TGTGCCAGCAGGGCCGGACAGGGGTATTCCTACGAGCAGTACTTC

J gene: TRBJ1-2
clone size: few
D gene: NA
V gene: TRBV6-1
CDR3 protein: CASRSGPPDYGYTF
CDR3 DNA: TGTGCCAGCAGATCAGGGCCCCCAGACTATGGCTACACCTTC

J gene: TRBJ2-7
clone size: NA
D gene: TRBD1
V gene: TRBV20-1
CDR3 protein: CSASSGQGLHEQYF
CDR3 DNA: TGCAGTGCATCATCGGGACAGGGTCTCCACGAGCAGTACTTC

J gene: TRBJ1-5
clone size: NA
D gene: NA
V gene: TRBV7-2
CDR3 protein: CASSSEAGLFQPQHF
CDR3 DNA: TGTGCCAGCAGCTCCGAGGCGGGGTTATTTCAGCCCCAGCATTTT

J gene: TRBJ1-1
clone size: NA
D gene: TRBD1
V gene: TRBV4-1
CDR3 protein: CASSHPDRDTEAFF
CDR3 DNA: TGCGCCAGCAGCCACCCAGACAGGGACACTGAAGCTTTCTTT

J gene: TRBJ1-5
clone size: NA
D gene: NA
V gene: TRBV20-1
CDR3 protein: CSALGQISNQPQHF
CDR3 DNA: TGCAGTGCTCTCGGACAGATCAGCAATCAGCCCCAGCATTTT

J gene: TRBJ2-3
clone size: many
D gene: TRBD1
V gene: TRBV27
CDR3 protein: CASTPMDRGTDTQYF
CDR3 DNA: TGTGCCAGCACCCCCATGGACAGGGGCACAGATACGCAGTATTTT

J gene: TRBJ1-1
clone size: NA
D gene: NA
V gene: TRBV20-1
CDR3 protein: CSALTANTEAFF
CDR3 DNA: TGCAGTGCTTTGACAGCGAACACTGAAGCTTTCTTT

J gene: TRBJ2-2
clone size: NA
D gene: NA
V gene: TRBV12-3/TRBV12-4
CDR3 protein: CASTDWGGGELFF
CDR3 DNA: TGTGCCAGCACCGACTGGGGAGGCGGGGAGCTGTTTTTT